The rows below give T cell receptor beta chains drawn from one sample of a study of T cell responses to AZD1222 COVID-19 vaccine. Assay: immunoSEQ multiplex PCR; the TCRdb copy retains only in-frame clones and omits some. The sample has about 200,000 clones, about 93% seen once. Here the sequenced sample was peripheral blood, taken on day 0 of MenACWY control vaccination. Every receptor here comes from an adult in good health. Each CDR3 is given with its conserved first and last residue. D genes are given only for firm matches. Not every row has a clone size; where given, it reads once, few, many or a size class.

d_call,j_call,clone_size,v_call,cdr3_nt,cdr3_aa
-,TRBJ1-2,-,TRBV18,TGTGCCAGCTCACAGACAGGAGGCTATGGCTACACCTTC,CASSQTGGYGYTF
-,TRBJ1-2,-,TRBV6-5,TGTGCCAGCAGTTACTCGAGCAGATATGGCTACACCTTC,CASSYSSRYGYTF
-,TRBJ1-1,-,TRBV3-1/TRBV3-2,TGTGCCAGCAGCCAAGGACAGATGAACACTGAAGCTTTCTTT,CASSQGQMNTEAFF
-,TRBJ1-6,-,TRBV19,TGTGCCAGTAGTCCTCGGATGTTTTATAATTCACCCCTCCACTTT,CASSPRMFYNSPLHF
-,TRBJ1-5,few,TRBV30,TGTGCCTGGAGTGTATCAGGGGTCGAGCAGCCCCAGCATTTT,CAWSVSGVEQPQHF
TRBD2,TRBJ2-1,-,TRBV4-2,TGTGCCAGCAGCCAAGGACTAGCGGGGGGGGCTAATGAGCAGTTCTTC,CASSQGLAGGANEQFF
-,TRBJ1-5,-,TRBV28,TGTGCCAGCAGCCAGGGAGGGGACAATCAGCCCCAGCATTTT,CASSQGGDNQPQHF
-,TRBJ1-1,-,TRBV20-1,TGCAGTGCTAGCCGACAGGCTGAAGCTTTCTTT,CSASRQAEAFF
-,TRBJ2-2,-,TRBV5-4,TGTGCCAGCACACTTTGGGGGGACGGATCCCTCACCGGGGAGCTGTTTTTT,CASTLWGDGSLTGELFF
TRBD1,TRBJ1-1,-,TRBV10-1,TGCGCCAGCAGGCCCAATACAGGGGTTCACACTGAAGCTTTCTTT,CASRPNTGVHTEAFF
-,TRBJ1-1,-,TRBV5-6,TGTGCCAGCAGGATTGAGAATGCGAACACTGAAGCTTTCTTT,CASRIENANTEAFF
TRBD1,TRBJ2-7,once,TRBV7-9,TGTGCCAGCAGTTTAGGACAGGGTTGGAACTCCTACGAGCAGTACTTC,CASSLGQGWNSYEQYF
-,TRBJ1-5,-,TRBV6-2/TRBV6-3,TGTGCCAGCAGTTACTCGAGAGGTAGCAATCAGCCCCAGCATTTT,CASSYSRGSNQPQHF
TRBD1,TRBJ1-2,-,TRBV2,TGTGCCAGCAACCGACCGGGACAGGGTGCCATAAACTATGGCTACACCTTC,CASNRPGQGAINYGYTF
-,TRBJ2-7,-,TRBV19,TGTGCCAGTAGCCCGGGTGGTTTCTACGAGCAGTACTTC,CASSPGGFYEQYF
-,TRBJ2-2,-,TRBV3-1/TRBV3-2,TGTGCCAGCAGCCAAGTGGGCGACAACACCGGGGAGCTGTTTTTT,CASSQVGDNTGELFF
-,TRBJ1-2,-,TRBV6-5,TGTGCCAGCAGGGGTGTAGCTAACTATGGCTACACCTTC,CASRGVANYGYTF
-,TRBJ1-6,-,TRBV11-1,TGTGCCAGCAGCTTATCCCGGGTAATAGATTCACCCCTCCACTTT,CASSLSRVIDSPLHF
-,TRBJ2-1,-,TRBV3-1/TRBV3-2,TGTGCCAGCAGCCAGGGCCGGGGACTGTATAACAATGAGCAGTTCTTC,CASSQGRGLYNNEQFF
-,TRBJ1-3,-,TRBV7-2,TGTGCCAGCAGCCTGGACGGCTCGAATGGAAACACCATATATTTT,CASSLDGSNGNTIYF
-,TRBJ1-4,-,TRBV6-2/TRBV6-3,TGTGCCAGCAGTTACGCAGTGAATGAAAAACTGTTTTTT,CASSYAVNEKLFF
-,TRBJ2-2,-,TRBV28,TGTGCCAGGGGAACCGGGGAGCTGTTTTTT,CARGTGELFF
-,TRBJ2-7,-,TRBV3-1/TRBV3-2,TGTGCCAGCAGCCTGGAAGGTAGCTCCTACGAGCAGTACTTC,CASSLEGSSYEQYF
TRBD1,TRBJ2-3,-,TRBV10-2,TGCGCCAGCAGATCCGGGACAGGGGCCACAGATACGCAGTATTTT,CASRSGTGATDTQYF
TRBD1,TRBJ1-5,-,TRBV30,TGTGCCTGGAGTCAACCAGGGGGGCAGCTTCAGCCCCAGCATTTT,CAWSQPGGQLQPQHF
TRBD1,TRBJ1-2,once,TRBV9,TGTGCCAGCAGCTCCAGGGACAGCCCCTATGGCTACACCTTC,CASSSRDSPYGYTF
-,TRBJ1-5,-,TRBV18,TGTGCCAGCTCACCGGACCGAACGAACCAGCCCCAGCATTTT,CASSPDRTNQPQHF
-,TRBJ1-6,-,TRBV5-1,TGCGCCAGCAGCTTACCAGGAGGCTCCTATAATTCACCCCTCCACTTT,CASSLPGGSYNSPLHF
TRBD2,TRBJ2-7,-,TRBV11-1,TGTGCCAGCAGCAGACTAGCGGGGGGCTCCTACGAGCAGTACTTC,CASSRLAGGSYEQYF
-,TRBJ1-1,once,TRBV12-3/TRBV12-4,TGTGCCAGCAGTTTTTCCGCGAACACTGAAGCTTTCTTT,CASSFSANTEAFF
-,TRBJ1-2,-,TRBV7-2,TGTGCCAGCAGCTTTAAGGGAGGCCAGAACTCCTATGGCTACACCTTC,CASSFKGGQNSYGYTF
-,TRBJ1-2,-,TRBV2,TGTGCCAGCAGTGTTAATCGGGGGGCAGATGGCTACACCTTC,CASSVNRGADGYTF